The 19 T cell receptor beta chains below were found in one sample sequenced in a study of shared clonotypes between healthy human individuals. The method was immunoSEQ multiplex PCR; TCRdb's version includes in-frame clones alone and lacks a portion of them. Here the sample spans about 1.5 million clones, 95% to 99% being singletons. Sequencing input: naive CD4+ T cells sorted from blood. The subset: CD45RA+ positively selected. The origin of the receptors is a man aged 30-40 years in good health.

The table lists this clone with a count of one. V and J are TRBV19 and TRBJ2-5; D remains unclear. This CDR3 region has 13 residues. From germline, CDR1 is LNHDA and CDR2 SQIVND (reference sequence). Trimming took off 2 bases at V and 5 bases at J, with 9 bases between the two ends. CDR3 amino acids: CASSINLRETQYF. The CDR3 DNA sequence: TGTGCCAGTAGTATAAATTTACGGGAGACCCAGTACTTC.

The chain carries TRBV5-4 and TRBJ1-2; TRBD1 aligns across 8 bases. This CDR3 is built from 14 residues. Trimming removed 0 bases from V and 7 bases from J; junction bases left unmatched: 5. Germline lookup yields CDR1 SGHNT and CDR2 YYREEE (reference sequence). The CDR3 protein is CASSLADRAFGYTF. CDR3 nucleotide sequence: TGTGCCAGCAGCTTGGCGGACAGGGCCTTTGGCTACACCTTC.

V is TRBV6-6 and J is TRBJ1-2; 9 bases line up with TRBD1. This CDR3 is 14 amino acids long. The germline gives CDR1 MNHNY, CDR2 SVGAGI (reference sequence). The ends lost 2 bases at V and 6 bases at J; junction bases unmatched: 4. In DNA form, the CDR3 reads TGTGCCAGCAGTTACGGGGACAGGGAGAATGGCTACACCTTC. This encodes CASSYGDRENGYTF.

The CDR3 DNA is TGCGCCAGCAGCTTAACCGAGATGAACACCGGGGAGCTGTTTTTT. Protein: CASSLTEMNTGELFF. The rearrangement joins TRBV5-1 to TRBJ2-2; D is unresolved. Germline CDR1 and CDR2: SGHRS and YFSETQ. Trimming removed 2 bases at V and 1 base at J, with 9 bases between. The CDR3 loop spans 15 amino acids.

V usage is TRBV11-3 and J usage is TRBJ2-2, with 7 nucleotides matching TRBD2. Germline CDR1 SGHNT, CDR2 YENEEA. The CDR3 is 16 residues long. The V segment lost 5 bases and the J segment 5 bases; nucleotides outside the gene matches: 11. CDR3 loop: CASSREAGVGTGELFF. CDR3 coding DNA: TGTGCCAGCAGCCGAGAGGCGGGAGTTGGAACCGGGGAGCTGTTTTTT.

The chain is built from TRBV7-2 and TRBJ2-1, with D unresolved. V shed 4 bases and J shed 0 bases, with 13 bases lying between them. Germline CDR1 reads SGHTA; CDR2 reads FQGNSA. The CDR3 is 16 residues long. CDR3 DNA sequence: TGTGCCAGCAGCTCGGTGAGGAAGAGCTCCTACAATGAGCAGTTCTTC. Translating it yields CASSSVRKSSYNEQFF.

The chain links TRBV28 to TRBJ2-2; D gene ambiguous. CDR3 length: 15 amino acids. The germline V gene encodes CDR1 MDHEN and CDR2 SYDVKM. V was cut by 1 base and J by 8 bases, with 14 bases left in between. The CDR3 DNA reads TGTGCCAGCAGTTTATTGGCGGCCCTCCCAGGGGAGCTGTTTTTT. Residues: CASSLLAALPGELFF. The variable domain in full, completed from reference TRBV28 and TRBJ2-2, reads DVKVTQSSRYLVKRTGEKVFLECVQDMDHENMFWYRQDPGLGLRLIYFSYDVKMKEKGDIPEGYSVSREKKERFSLILESASTNQTSMYLCASSLLAALPGELFFGEGSRLTVL.

The rearrangement links TRBV18 to TRBJ2-5, with D possibly TRBD1 on 5 matching bases. Trimming stripped 4 bases from V and 1 base from J, with 13 bases between. CDR1 and CDR2 (germline): KGHSH, LQKENI. The CDR3 loop spans 15 amino acids. CDR3 loop: CASSLRYDSQETQYF. For the CDR3, the DNA is TGTGCCAGCTCACTACGGTACGACAGCCAAGAGACCCAGTACTTC.

As concerns this clone: Different DNA sequences within this sample yield the same CDR3. The chain recombines TRBV18 with TRBJ1-1; D remains ambiguous. The ends were cut back, 0 bases at V and 4 bases at J, with 12 bases in the middle. CDR1 is KGHSH and CDR2 is LQKENI in the germline V gene. The CDR3 covers 15 residues. The CDR3, as DNA: TGTGCCAGCTCACCACCCGGCCGGGTGGCCACTGAAGCTTTCTTT. It encodes CASSPPGRVATEAFF. Full variable domain (outside the CDR3, taken from reference TRBV18 and TRBJ1-1): NAGVMQNPRHLVRRRGQEARLRCSPMKGHSHVYWYRQLPEEGLKFMVYLQKENIIDESGMPKERFSAEFPKEGPSILRIQQVVRGDSAAYFCASSPPGRVATEAFFGQGTRLTVV.

CDR3 bases: TGTGCCAGCACCACCCGTAGGCATAGCTCCTACAATGAGCAGTTCTTC. This codes for CASTTRRHSSYNEQFF. The gene calls are TRBV14 and TRBJ2-1, with no clear D. CDR1 SGHDN and CDR2 FVKESK come from the germline V gene. The CDR3 loop spans 16 amino acids. Trimming shortened V by 7 bases and J by 0 bases, and 16 bases separated the two germline ends.

The J gene is TRBJ2-4, the V gene TRBV28; 10 nucleotides agree with TRBD2. CDR3 length: 19 residues. The J segment lost 4 bases and the V segment lost 6 bases, leaving 18 bases of the junction unmatched. Germline V CDR1 and CDR2: MDHEN, SYDVKM. The CDR3 sequence: CASSPGRVASGSTKNIQYF. CDR3 bases: TGTGCCAGCAGCCCAGGGAGGGTGGCTAGCGGGAGTACAAAAAACATTCAGTACTTC.

The rearrangement uses TRBV28 and TRBJ2-7; 9 bases align to TRBD1. The CDR3 is 13 residues long. V shed 4 bases and J 6 bases; nucleotides not matched to a gene: 4. From germline, CDR1 is MDHEN and CDR2 SYDVKM. In nucleotides, the CDR3 is TGTGCCAGCAGTTCCGGGACAGGGAGCGAGCAGTACTTC. Translated, it gives CASSSGTGSEQYF.

J is TRBJ2-7 and V is TRBV6-5; 8 bases fit TRBD1. The CDR3 contains 12 residues. The germline CDR1 and CDR2 sequences are MNHEY and SVGAGI. Trimming took 4 bases from V and 6 from J; bases not matched to a gene: 2. Written as DNA, the CDR3 is TGTGCCAGCAGTTGGACAGGGACCGAGCAGTACTTC. This sequence encodes CASSWTGTEQYF.

This chain links TRBV28 with TRBJ2-3; D uncertain. The CDR3 spans 14 residues. CDR1 is MDHEN, CDR2 SYDVKM, per germline. The germline V and J ends were trimmed by 6 bases and 2 bases, with 12 bases remaining between them. The CDR3 protein is CASSPRGDTDTQYF. The CDR3 DNA is TGTGCCAGCAGCCCCCGTGGGGACACAGATACGCAGTATTTT.

The chain uses TRBV5-4 and TRBJ2-1, with D maybe TRBD2 (6 bases). CDR3 size: 15 residues. The germline CDR1 and CDR2 sequences are SGHNT and YYREEE (reference sequence). V was pared by 0 bases and J by 5 bases, with 12 bases between. The CDR3 DNA is TGTGCCAGCAGCTTGGTGGGGGGTCGGAACAATGAGCAGTTCTTC. Protein product: CASSLVGGRNNEQFF. Looking up the rest from reference TRBV5-4 and TRBJ2-1 gives the full variable domain: ETGVTQSPTHLIKTRGQQVTLRCSSQSGHNTVSWYQQALGQGPQFIFQYYREEENGRGNFPPRFSGLQFPNYSSELNVNALELDDSALYLCASSLVGGRNNEQFFGPGTRLTVL.

CDR3 sequence: CASGGILAGTGELFF. As DNA, the CDR3 is TGTGCCAGTGGGGGGATACTAGCGGGCACCGGGGAGCTGTTTTTT. The rearrangement joins TRBV19 to TRBJ2-2, with 9 positions matching TRBD2. The CDR3 has 15 residues. V shed 8 bases and J 4 bases; nucleotides not matched to a gene: 8. Germline CDR1 is LNHDA and CDR2 is SQIVND (reference sequence).

As to this clone: Germline is not matched at one junction end, which may reflect a read error. The genes are TRBV14 and TRBJ1-1; 9 bases agree with TRBD1. The germline CDR1 and CDR2 sequences are SGHDN and FVKESK. The CDR3 totals 15 residues. The CDR3 DNA is TGTGCCAGCAGCCAGGGACAGGGAATGAAAACTGAAGCTTTCTTT. It is translated as CASSQGQGMKTEAFF.

This clone was picked up one time. The V call is TRBV5-1, the J call TRBJ2-2; D is ambiguous. The CDR3 runs 11 residues. Germline loops: CDR1 SGHRS, CDR2 YFSETQ. With 2 bases removed from V and 8 bases from J, the gap between germline ends came to 4 bases. In DNA, the CDR3 is TGCGCCAGCAGCTTACTTGGGGAGCTGTTTTTT. Amino acid sequence: CASSLLGELFF. The full variable domain, its missing parts supplied by reference TRBV5-1 and TRBJ2-2, is KAGVTQTPRYLIKTRGQQVTLSCSPISGHRSVSWYQQTPGQGLQFLFEYFSETQRNKGNFPGRFSGRQFSNSRSEMNVSTLELGDSALYLCASSLLGELFFGEGSRLTVL.

DNA of the CDR3: TGCGCCAGCAGCGGGGTTAGATCATCCCGGGAGACCCAGTACTTC. This translates into CASSGVRSSRETQYF. This chain links TRBV4-3 with TRBJ2-5, with D uncertain. V was clipped by 5 bases and J by 5 bases, with 18 bases between them. The CDR3 extends over 15 amino acids. The V gene's germline CDR1 is LGHNA and CDR2 YSLEER.